The 24 T cell receptor beta chains presented below share a single source sample, sequenced in a study of Graves' ophthalmopathy and Graves' hyperthyroidism. From RNA, the CDR3 regions of TCR beta chains were amplified and sequenced. First-round RT-PCR used HTBI primers; second-round multiplex PCR followed. TCRdb reanalysed the multiplex PCR reads using MiXCR and keeps one entry per CDR3 protein. The data contain around 1.1 million distinct CDR3 sequences, roughly two fifths of them singletons. Material for sequencing was peripheral blood or thyroid tissue (not recorded which). These receptors came from an adult man with Graves' hyperthyroidism.

This clonotype was seen more than once but under ten times. This chain links TRBV12-3 or TRBV12-4 with TRBJ2-7, with 7 bases that match TRBD2. V lost 5 bases, J lost 0 bases, and 10 bases stayed unmatched. The CDR3 extends over 16 amino acids. DNA for the CDR3: TGTGCCAGCAGTCCTAACGTGGGCGGGAGCTCCTACGAGCAGTACTTC. Its protein is CASSPNVGGSSYEQYF.

The chain has TRBV7-2 and TRBJ2-7, with TRBD1 matching over 8 bases. V lost 5 bases and J lost 10; bases outside the gene matches: 10. Germline V gene sequence: CDR1 SGHTA, CDR2 FQGNSA. CDR3 length: 13 amino acids. CDR3 coding DNA: TGTGCCAGCAGCCCTGGACAGGGTGTTGATCAGTACTTC. This codes for CASSPGQGVDQYF.

The sample holds one count of this clonotype. The gene calls are TRBV4-1 and TRBJ1-2, with D possibly being TRBD1 (6 bases). Trimming shortened V by 3 bases and J by 7 bases, and 18 bases separated the two germline ends. The germline gives CDR1 MGHRA, CDR2 YSYEKL. CDR3 length: 15 residues. CDR3 amino acids: CASSQRKEQGFGYTF. The CDR3 coding sequence is TGCGCCAGCAGCCAGAGGAAGGAACAGGGATTTGGCTACACCTTC.

With regard to this clonotype: This may arise from a read error, as a much more abundant clone is one base away. The chain joins TRBV19 to TRBJ1-5; D might be TRBD1 (5 bases). The CDR3 totals 12 residues. CDR1 is LNHDA, CDR2 SQIVND, per germline (reference sequence). CDR3 sequence: CASRDTNKPQHF. CDR3 in DNA: TGTGCCAGTAGGGACACCAATAAGCCCCAGCATTTT.

The chain employs TRBV19 and TRBJ1-3; no clear D gene. Germline V lookup: CDR1 LNHDA, CDR2 SQIVND (reference sequence). The CDR3 is 13 amino acids. The V and J ends lost 9 bases and 0 bases respectively, with 9 bases between them. The CDR3 DNA sequence: TGTGCCAGCGCCGTTACCTCTGGAAACACCATATATTTT. This gives the protein CASAVTSGNTIYF.

The gene calls are TRBV20-1 and TRBJ1-2; D is possibly TRBD1 (5 bases). The CDR3 totals 15 residues. Germline V gene sequence: CDR1 DFQATT, CDR2 SNEGSKA (reference sequence). V gave up 6 bases and J gave up 5 bases, with 22 bases separating them. The CDR3 region has the DNA TGCAGTGCCAGCGGCCTCCCGGGACGGGGATATGGCTACACCTTC. This translates into CSASGLPGRGYGYTF.

The chain couples TRBV5-6 to TRBJ1-4; D uncertain. Germline assignment: CDR1 SGHDT and CDR2 YYEEEE. The CDR3 contains 15 residues. Trimming took 1 base from V and 4 from J, leaving 11 bases between them. CDR3 bases: TGTGCCAGCAGCTTGAGCCGCAGCTTTAATGAAAAACTGTTTTTT. It codes for CASSLSRSFNEKLFF.

This chain uses TRBV7-2 with TRBJ2-7, with a weak D call TRBD2 (6 bases). CDR3 length: 15 amino acids. V was cut by 2 bases and J by 4 bases, with 15 bases left in between. CDR1 and CDR2 from the germline V gene are SGHTA and FQGNSA. The CDR3 coding sequence is TGTGCCAGCAGCTTAAGGGCGGGGAGTGGATACGAGCAGTACTTC. Its translation: CASSLRAGSGYEQYF.

This clonotype was observed a few times. The genes are TRBV5-4 and TRBJ1-1, with 7 bases matching TRBD1. Germline-derived CDR1 and CDR2 are SGHNT and YYREEE (reference sequence). Losses at the gene ends were 3 bases for V and 8 bases for J; bases not matched to a gene: 13. The CDR3 covers 15 residues. The CDR3 region has the DNA TGTGCCAGCAGCTCAGCGGTCCCCACAGGGGAGGAAGCTTTCTTT. It translates to CASSSAVPTGEEAFF.

Many counts were recorded for this clonotype. V and J are TRBV19 and TRBJ1-2, with 9 bases that match TRBD1. The CDR3 has 13 amino acids. With V trimmed by 5 bases and J by 8 bases, 6 bases remained unmatched. Germline assignment: CDR1 LNHDA and CDR2 SQIVND (reference sequence). CDR3 loop: CASSPRDRDGYTF. The CDR3 DNA follows: TGTGCCAGTAGTCCCCGGGACAGGGACGGCTACACCTTC.

This clonotype was detected once. A read error is possible here, since a much larger clone lies one base away. The rearrangement links TRBV4-1 to TRBJ1-2; TRBD1 might be the D (5 bases). The CDR3 is 13 amino acids. V was pared by 2 bases and J by 12 bases, with 16 bases between. Germline V gene data show CDR1 as MGHRA and CDR2 as YSYEKL. The DNA of the CDR3 is TGCGCCAGCAGCCAAAGGGAGGAGCAGGGCCACACCTTC. It yields the protein CASSQREEQGHTF.

V is TRBV7-9 and J is TRBJ2-2, with 7 nucleotides matching TRBD1. Trimming at V came to 8 bases and at J to 7 bases, leaving 13 bases not matched to a gene. This CDR3 spans 15 amino acids. Germline CDR1 is SEHNR and CDR2 is FQNEAQ (reference sequence). The CDR3 bases are TGTGCCAGCCGGCGTGTAATCGACAGGGACGGGGAGCTGTTTTTT. Translation: CASRRVIDRDGELFF.

The chain links TRBV5-5 to TRBJ1-2, with TRBD1 as a possible D gene (6 bases). Trimming left V 4 bases short and J 12 bases short, with 19 bases between. Germline CDR1 SGHKS, CDR2 YYEKEE (reference sequence). The CDR3 runs 13 residues. Here the CDR3 DNA reads TGTGCCAGCAGCCGACAGGAGCTTCGTGGAAACACCTTC. Translating it yields CASSRQELRGNTF.

This clonotype has at least ten counts. V usage is TRBV12-3 or TRBV12-4 and J usage is TRBJ1-2, with no clear D. Trimming took off 7 bases at V and 5 bases at J, with 11 bases between the two ends. The CDR3 sequence is 12 residues long. CDR3 bases: TGTGCCAGCAAACCCCATCTGTATGGCTACACCTTC. Translating gives CASKPHLYGYTF.

The V and J genes are TRBV7-9 and TRBJ1-4; D is undetermined. The CDR3 runs 15 residues. Germline assignment: CDR1 SEHNR and CDR2 FQNEAQ (reference sequence). V lost 1 base, J lost 7 bases, and 13 bases lay in between. CDR3: CASSLVTSGFEKLFF. CDR3 DNA: TGTGCCAGCAGCTTAGTGACGTCGGGCTTTGAAAAACTGTTTTTT.

This clonotype was seen repeatedly, ten times or more. This chain uses TRBV20-1 with TRBJ2-7; 7 positions agree with TRBD2. V shed 5 bases, J shed 3 bases, and the junction held 7 bases outside the gene matches. The CDR3 consists of 13 residues. Per germline, CDR1 DFQATT and CDR2 SNEGSKA (reference sequence). The CDR3 region is CSADSGAVYEQYF. CDR3 sequence (DNA): TGCAGTGCTGACAGCGGGGCAGTCTACGAGCAGTACTTC.

This clonotype was counted between two and nine times. The chain recombines TRBV19 with TRBJ2-7; a possible D gene is TRBD2 (6 bases). The germline V gene encodes CDR1 LNHDA and CDR2 SQIVND (reference sequence). The ends were cut back, 9 bases at V and 3 bases at J, with 18 bases in the middle. The CDR3 is 14 residues long. The CDR3 sequence is CASSYRRDVYEQYF. The CDR3 DNA follows: TGTGCCAGCAGTTATCGGAGGGACGTCTACGAGCAGTACTTC.

This clonotype was seen many times. This sequence joins TRBV7-6 and TRBJ2-5; 11 bases match TRBD1. Germline V gene lookup returns CDR1 SGHVS and CDR2 FNYEAQ. The V segment lost 5 bases and the J segment 5 bases; nucleotides outside the gene matches: 7. This CDR3 contains 15 residues. The CDR3 nucleotides read TGTGCCAGCAGCCGCCGGACAGGGGGCCTGGAGACCCAGTACTTC. It encodes CASSRRTGGLETQYF.

With regard to this clonotype: This may come from a read error, since a much larger clone is one base off. The chain couples TRBV20-1 to TRBJ2-7; 10 bases align to TRBD1. Per the germline V gene, CDR1 is DFQATT and CDR2 is SNEGSKA (reference sequence). CDR3 length: 14 residues. Written as DNA, the CDR3 is TGCAGTGCCCCCGGGACAGGGGCCTCCTACGAGCAGCACTTC. Its protein product is CSAPGTGASYEQHF.

This clonotype was observed many times. The rearrangement links TRBV6-6 to TRBJ2-5; 7 nucleotides line up with TRBD1. Germline V gene data show CDR1 as MNHNY and CDR2 as SVGAGI (reference sequence). J gave up 5 bases and V 2 bases, and 5 bases lay outside the gene matches. The CDR3 contains 14 residues. CDR3 coding DNA: TGTGCCAGCAGTTACATAGACAGGGCGGAGACCCAGTACTTC. Translating it yields CASSYIDRAETQYF.

This clonotype was picked up many times. The chain is built from TRBV12-3 or TRBV12-4 and TRBJ1-2; 12 bases align to TRBD1. V gave up 5 bases and J gave up 2 bases; unmatched junction bases: 3. This CDR3 is built from 15 residues. As DNA, the CDR3 is TGTGCCAGCAGTCGAGGGACAGGGGGCAACTATGGCTACACCTTC. It codes for CASSRGTGGNYGYTF.

The table lists this clonotype with a count of one. CDR3 region: CSPRRRGLFEQYF. For the CDR3, the DNA is TGCAGCCCCAGGAGGCGGGGTCTCTTCGAGCAGTACTTC. V and J are TRBV20-1 and TRBJ2-7; weak D call: TRBD2 (6 bases). The CDR3 sequence is 13 residues long. Looked up from germline, CDR1 is DFQATT and CDR2 is SNEGSKA (reference sequence).

The chain has TRBV9 and TRBJ2-7; the D gene is possibly TRBD2 (5 bases). The J call could be wrong; TRBJ2-5 is a better fit for the DNA end. Germline loops: CDR1 SGDLS, CDR2 YYNGEE. The length of the CDR3 is 14 residues. CDR3 coding DNA: TGTGCCAGCAGCGTCGGCCAGGACTTGGTGACCCAGTACTTC. Protein sequence: CASSVGQDLVTQYF.

This clonotype has a handful of counts. The chain couples TRBV11-2 to TRBJ2-7; possibly TRBD2 for D (5 bases). The germline gives CDR1 SGHAT, CDR2 FQNNGV. The V end lost 4 bases, the J end lost 7 bases, and 20 bases lay between the germline ends. This CDR3 has 15 amino acids. As DNA, the CDR3 is TGTGCCAGCAGCTGGGGAAGGAGGTCCTATGGGGAGCAGTACTTC. It is translated as CASSWGRRSYGEQYF.